A single sample gave rise to the 11 T cell receptor beta chains below, sequenced in a study of T cell repertoires in cytomegalovirus infection. TCRdb analysed the reads with MiXCR anew, one entry per CDR3 protein. The repertoire holds 150,000 to 200,000 distinct CDR3 sequences, with 28% as singletons. What was sequenced was PBMCs. The receptors were gathered from a human donor in good health (CMV status not recorded). Some clones in this sample may be carry-over from other donors' samples.

This clonotype was seen more than once but under ten times. The V gene is TRBV20-1, the J gene TRBJ2-7, with D unclear. Germline V gives CDR1 DFQATT, CDR2 SNEGSKA (reference sequence). The V and J ends lost 2 bases and 6 bases respectively, with 11 bases between them. There are 12 residues in the CDR3. CDR3 loop: CSARSDGREQYF. For the CDR3, the DNA is TGCAGTGCTAGATCGGACGGCCGCGAGCAGTACTTC.

In its sample, this clonotype was seen many times. The chain uses TRBV11-1 and TRBJ2-7; D gene uncertain. Germline values: CDR1 SGHAT, CDR2 FQDESV (reference sequence). The V end lost 2 bases, the J end lost 4 bases, and 9 bases lay between the germline ends. The CDR3 length is 13 residues. CDR3 bases: TGTGCCAGCAGCTTACAACAGCAATACGAGCAGTACTTC. Residues: CASSLQQQYEQYF.

The rearrangement uses TRBV6-1 and TRBJ1-1; maybe TRBD1 (5 bases). CDR1 and CDR2 from the germline V gene are MNHNS and SASEGT. Deletions cut 1 base from V and 6 bases from J, with 18 bases between. The CDR3 has 16 residues. DNA of the CDR3: TGTGCCAGCAGTGAAGAAGGGGTTGTTGGGCGGTCTGAAGCTTTCTTT. Protein: CASSEEGVVGRSEAFF.

V usage is TRBV6-1 and J usage is TRBJ1-5; TRBD1 aligns across 10 bases. The J segment lost 6 bases and the V segment lost 3 bases, leaving 8 bases of the junction unmatched. The CDR3 loop spans 16 amino acids. In germline, CDR1 is MNHNS, CDR2 SASEGT. In DNA form, the CDR3 reads TGTGCCAGCAGTGACCCTCGACAGGGGGCAGGTCAGCCCCAGCATTTT. Translated: CASSDPRQGAGQPQHF.

This clonotype was detected only a few times. V and J are TRBV19 and TRBJ1-1; 7 bases align to TRBD1. CDR1 is LNHDA, CDR2 SQIVND, per germline (reference sequence). The CDR3 runs to 16 residues. V shed 5 bases, J shed 3 bases, and the junction held 12 bases outside the gene matches. The CDR3 reads CASSSRTGGGDTEAFF. The CDR3 bases are TGTGCCAGTAGTTCCCGGACAGGTGGAGGGGACACTGAAGCTTTCTTT.

The CDR3 loop is CASSHLGGELFF. For the CDR3, the DNA is TGTGCCAGCAGCCACCTGGGCGGGGAGCTGTTTTTT. The chain is built from TRBV14 and TRBJ2-2; D gene uncertain. This CDR3 is 12 amino acids long. Between the trimmed V and J ends, which lost 3 bases and 7 bases, there was a span of 6 bases. Germline V gene lookup returns CDR1 SGHDN and CDR2 FVKESK.

On this clonotype itself: A junction boundary mismatches the germline segment, possibly from a read error. The chain carries TRBV4-1 and TRBJ1-1; D is possibly TRBD1 (5 bases). CDR3 size: 14 residues. Germline V gene sequence: CDR1 MGHRA, CDR2 YSYEKL. The CDR3 reads CACSPFGGGTEAFF. CDR3 nucleotide sequence: TGCGCCTGCAGCCCTTTCGGGGGGGGCACTGAAGCTTTCTTT.

This clonotype was seen a handful of times. The chain combines TRBV6-5 with TRBJ1-2; D is uncertain. Trimming removed 6 bases from V and 0 bases from J, with 17 bases in between. In germline, CDR1 is MNHEY, CDR2 SVGAGI. The CDR3 loop spans 16 amino acids. This CDR3 reads CASSLGPQEANYGYTF. CDR3 sequence (DNA): TGTGCCAGCAGCCTAGGGCCTCAGGAGGCTAACTATGGCTACACCTTC.

This chain links TRBV20-1 with TRBJ1-6, with a weak D call TRBD1 (6 bases). CDR1 DFQATT and CDR2 SNEGSKA come from the germline V gene (reference sequence). V was pared by 4 bases and J by 5 bases, with 12 bases between. This CDR3 is 14 amino acids long. The CDR3 here is CSANTGQNNSPLHF. The DNA for the CDR3 is TGCAGTGCTAACACAGGACAGAATAATTCACCCCTCCACTTT.

This clonotype has a handful of counts. The J gene is TRBJ2-3, the V gene TRBV5-1; 7 bases agree with TRBD2. Germline CDR1 reads SGHRS; CDR2 reads YFSETQ. The length of the CDR3 is 16 residues. The V gene end was trimmed by 4 bases and the J gene end by 4 bases; junction bases not matched to a gene: 12. This chain's CDR3 is CASSPLRGGEADTQYF. CDR3 DNA: TGCGCCAGCAGCCCCCTCCGGGGAGGGGAAGCAGATACGCAGTATTTT.

The rearrangement joins TRBV29-1 to TRBJ2-7; D is possibly TRBD1 (5 bases). Germline CDR1 SQVTM, CDR2 ANQGSEA. Trimming took 0 bases from V and 4 from J, leaving 10 bases between them. This CDR3 has 13 amino acids. The CDR3 coding sequence is TGCAGCGTTGAAGAGAGACAGTTTTACGAGCAGTACTTC. Translated, it gives CSVEERQFYEQYF.